A single T cell receptor beta chain is shown here with its context. This sample was included in a study of memory CD4+ T cells and cytomegalovirus serostatus. For the study at large: Donors were healthy Belgian adults, some 10 CMV seropositive and around 24 seronegative.

Trimming removed 6 bases at V and 2 bases at J, with 12 bases between. This CDR3 spans 14 amino acids. Germline-derived CDR1 and CDR2 are MGHDK and SYGVNS. The sort gate was single viable CD3+CD4+CD8-CD45RO+ cells for memory CD4+ T cells. Sequencing used immunoSEQ multiplex PCR; TCRdb keeps in-frame clones, though not all of them. The sample yields around 45,000 clones, around 74% seen once. The chain couples TRBV25-1 to TRBJ2-3; unclear D gene. The source is an adult in good health and CMV-seropositive. The source material was memory CD4+ T cells from blood. This chain's CDR3 is CASRGWGTTDTQYF. DNA of the CDR3: TGTGCCAGCAGGGGTTGGGGTACCACAGATACGCAGTATTTT.